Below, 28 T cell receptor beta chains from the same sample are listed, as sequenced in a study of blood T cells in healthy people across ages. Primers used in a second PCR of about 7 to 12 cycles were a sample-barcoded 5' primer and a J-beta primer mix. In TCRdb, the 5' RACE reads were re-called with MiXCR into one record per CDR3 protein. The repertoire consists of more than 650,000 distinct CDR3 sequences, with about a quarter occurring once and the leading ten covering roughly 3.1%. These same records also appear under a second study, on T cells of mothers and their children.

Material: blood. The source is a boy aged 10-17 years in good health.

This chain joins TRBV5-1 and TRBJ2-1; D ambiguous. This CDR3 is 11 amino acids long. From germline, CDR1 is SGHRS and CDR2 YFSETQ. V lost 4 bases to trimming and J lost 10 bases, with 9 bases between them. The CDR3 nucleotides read TGCGCCAGCAGCCCTGATCAGGAGCAGTTCTTC. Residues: CASSPDQEQFF.

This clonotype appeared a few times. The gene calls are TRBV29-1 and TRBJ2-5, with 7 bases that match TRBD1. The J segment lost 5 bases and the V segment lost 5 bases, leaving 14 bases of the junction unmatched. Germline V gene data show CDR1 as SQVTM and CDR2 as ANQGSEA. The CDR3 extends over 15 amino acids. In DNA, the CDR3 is TGCAGCGTTCACAACGACAGGGCCGTTGGGGAGACCCAGTACTTC. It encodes CSVHNDRAVGETQYF.

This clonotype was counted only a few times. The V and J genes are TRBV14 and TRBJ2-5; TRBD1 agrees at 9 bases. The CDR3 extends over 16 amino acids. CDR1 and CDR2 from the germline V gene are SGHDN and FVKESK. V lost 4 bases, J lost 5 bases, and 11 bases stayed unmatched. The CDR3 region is CASSPTGTGFFETQYF. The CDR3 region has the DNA TGTGCCAGCAGCCCCACGGGGACAGGGTTTTTTGAGACCCAGTACTTC.

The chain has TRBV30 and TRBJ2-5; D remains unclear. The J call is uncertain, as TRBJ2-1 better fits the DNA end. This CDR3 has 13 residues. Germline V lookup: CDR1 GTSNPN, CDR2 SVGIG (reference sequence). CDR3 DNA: TGTGCCTGGAGTCCCGACCCTTTGGGTGAGCAGTTCTTC. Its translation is CAWSPDPLGEQFF.

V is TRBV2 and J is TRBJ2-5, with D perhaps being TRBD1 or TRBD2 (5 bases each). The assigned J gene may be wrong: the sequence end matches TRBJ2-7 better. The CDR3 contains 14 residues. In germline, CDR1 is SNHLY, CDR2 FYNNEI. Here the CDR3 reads CASSELGDLYEQYF. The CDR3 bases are TGTGCCAGCAGTGAATTAGGGGACCTTTACGAGCAGTACTTC.

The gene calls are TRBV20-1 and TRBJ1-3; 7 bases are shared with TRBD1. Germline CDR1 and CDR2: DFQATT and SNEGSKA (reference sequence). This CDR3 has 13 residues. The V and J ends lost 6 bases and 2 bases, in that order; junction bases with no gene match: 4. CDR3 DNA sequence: TGCAGTGCCCCCGGGACAGCTGGAAACACCATATATTTT. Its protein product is CSAPGTAGNTIYF.

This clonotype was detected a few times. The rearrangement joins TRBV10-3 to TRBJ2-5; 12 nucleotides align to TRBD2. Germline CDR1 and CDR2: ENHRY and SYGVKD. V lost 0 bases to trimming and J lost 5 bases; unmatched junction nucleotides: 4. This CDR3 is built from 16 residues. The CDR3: CAISESGLAGEETQYF. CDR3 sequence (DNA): TGTGCCATCAGTGAGTCGGGACTAGCGGGTGAGGAGACCCAGTACTTC.

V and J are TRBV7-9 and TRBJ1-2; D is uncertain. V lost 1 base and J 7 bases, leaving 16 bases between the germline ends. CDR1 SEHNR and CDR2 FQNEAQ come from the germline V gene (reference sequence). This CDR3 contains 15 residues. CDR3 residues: CASSLVRDHRGGYTF. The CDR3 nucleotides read TGTGCCAGCAGCTTAGTTCGTGACCATCGAGGTGGCTACACCTTC.

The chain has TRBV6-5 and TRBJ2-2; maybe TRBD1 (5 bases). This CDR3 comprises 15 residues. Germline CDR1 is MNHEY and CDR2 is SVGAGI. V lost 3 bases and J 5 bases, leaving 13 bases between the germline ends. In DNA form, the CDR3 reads TGTGCCAGCAGTTATCAGCAGGGTATGACCGGGGAGCTGTTTTTT. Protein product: CASSYQQGMTGELFF.

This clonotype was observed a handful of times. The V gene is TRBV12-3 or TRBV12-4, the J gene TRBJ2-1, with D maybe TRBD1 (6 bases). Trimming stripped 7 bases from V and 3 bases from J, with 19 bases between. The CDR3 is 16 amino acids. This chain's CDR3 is CASTPRGGGIYNEQFF. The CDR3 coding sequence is TGTGCCAGCACCCCCCGTGGGGGCGGAATCTACAATGAGCAGTTCTTC.

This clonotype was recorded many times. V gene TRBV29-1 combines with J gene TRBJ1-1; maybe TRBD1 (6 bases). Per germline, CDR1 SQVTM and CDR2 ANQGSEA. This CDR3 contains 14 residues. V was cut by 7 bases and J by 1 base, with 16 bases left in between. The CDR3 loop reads CSGSRGARNTEAFF. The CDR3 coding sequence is TGCAGCGGGTCGAGGGGGGCGAGGAACACTGAAGCTTTCTTT.

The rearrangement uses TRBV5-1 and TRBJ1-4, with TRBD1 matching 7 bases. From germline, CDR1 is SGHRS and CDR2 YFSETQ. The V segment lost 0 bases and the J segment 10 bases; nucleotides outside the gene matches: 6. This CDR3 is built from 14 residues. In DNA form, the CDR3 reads TGCGCCAGCAGCTTGGGGACAGGTTCTGTAAAACTGTTTTTT. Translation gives CASSLGTGSVKLFF.

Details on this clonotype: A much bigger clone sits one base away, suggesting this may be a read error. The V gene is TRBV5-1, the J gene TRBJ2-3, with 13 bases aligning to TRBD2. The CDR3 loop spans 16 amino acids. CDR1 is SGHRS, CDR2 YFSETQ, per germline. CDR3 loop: CACSLGTSGVTDTQYF. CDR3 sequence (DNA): TGCGCCTGCAGCCTGGGGACTAGCGGGGTAACAGATACGCAGTATTTT.

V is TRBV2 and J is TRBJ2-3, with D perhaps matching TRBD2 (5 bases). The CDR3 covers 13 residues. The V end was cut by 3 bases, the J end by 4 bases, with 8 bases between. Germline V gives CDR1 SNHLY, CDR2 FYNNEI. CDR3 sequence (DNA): TGTGCCAGCAGTGATTGGAGGTCAGATACGCAGTATTTT. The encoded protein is CASSDWRSDTQYF.

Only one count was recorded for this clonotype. CDR3 in amino acids: CASIFGGANYEQYF. CDR3 bases: TGTGCCAGCATCTTCGGGGGGGCTAACTACGAGCAGTACTTC. The chain recombines TRBV6-1 with TRBJ2-7, with TRBD2 matching over 8 bases. The germline gives CDR1 MNHNS, CDR2 SASEGT. Trimming at V came to 7 bases and at J to 3 bases, leaving 8 bases not matched to a gene. This CDR3 is built from 14 residues.

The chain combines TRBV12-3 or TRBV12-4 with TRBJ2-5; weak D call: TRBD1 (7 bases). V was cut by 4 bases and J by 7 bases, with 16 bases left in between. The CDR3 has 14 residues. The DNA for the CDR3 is TGTGCCAGCAGTTCAGGGGGGAAACCTTTGACCCAGTACTTC. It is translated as CASSSGGKPLTQYF.

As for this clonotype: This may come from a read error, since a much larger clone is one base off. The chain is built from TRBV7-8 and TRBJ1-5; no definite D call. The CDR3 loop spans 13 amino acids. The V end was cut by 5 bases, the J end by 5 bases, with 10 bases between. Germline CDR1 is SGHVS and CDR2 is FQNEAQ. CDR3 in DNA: TGTGCCAGCAGCCCATTTCAGCATCAGCCCCAGCATTTT. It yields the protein CASSPFQHQPQHF. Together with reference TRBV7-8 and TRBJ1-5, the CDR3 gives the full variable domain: GAGVSQSPRYKVAKRGQDVALRCDPISGHVSLFWYQQALGQGPEFLTYFQNEAQLDKSGLPSDRFFAERPEGSVSTLKIQRTQQEDSAVYLCASSPFQHQPQHFGDGTRLSIL.

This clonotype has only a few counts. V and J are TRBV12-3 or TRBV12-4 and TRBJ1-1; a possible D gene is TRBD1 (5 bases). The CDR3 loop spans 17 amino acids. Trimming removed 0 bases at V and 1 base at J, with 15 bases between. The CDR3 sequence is CASSLAGGVGSNTEAFF. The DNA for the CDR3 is TGTGCCAGCAGTTTAGCGGGAGGGGTAGGGTCGAACACTGAAGCTTTCTTT.

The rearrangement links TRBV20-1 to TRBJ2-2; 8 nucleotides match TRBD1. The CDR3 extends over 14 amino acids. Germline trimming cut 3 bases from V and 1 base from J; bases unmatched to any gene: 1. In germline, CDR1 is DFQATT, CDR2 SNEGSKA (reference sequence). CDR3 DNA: TGCAGTGCTAGGACAGGGGAGAACACCGGGGAGCTGTTTTTT. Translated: CSARTGENTGELFF.

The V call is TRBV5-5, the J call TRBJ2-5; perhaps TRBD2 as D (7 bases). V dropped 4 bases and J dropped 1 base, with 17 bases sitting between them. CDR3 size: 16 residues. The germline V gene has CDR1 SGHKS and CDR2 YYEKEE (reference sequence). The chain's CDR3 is CASSPYRGATQETQYF. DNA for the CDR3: TGTGCCAGCAGCCCTTATCGGGGGGCCACCCAAGAGACCCAGTACTTC.

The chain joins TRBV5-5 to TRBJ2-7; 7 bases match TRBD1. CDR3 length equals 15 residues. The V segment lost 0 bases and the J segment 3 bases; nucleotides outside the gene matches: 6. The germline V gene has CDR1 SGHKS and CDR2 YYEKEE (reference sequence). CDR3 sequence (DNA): TGTGCCAGCAGCTTGGACCCGGGACAGATCTACGAGCAGTACTTC. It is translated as CASSLDPGQIYEQYF.

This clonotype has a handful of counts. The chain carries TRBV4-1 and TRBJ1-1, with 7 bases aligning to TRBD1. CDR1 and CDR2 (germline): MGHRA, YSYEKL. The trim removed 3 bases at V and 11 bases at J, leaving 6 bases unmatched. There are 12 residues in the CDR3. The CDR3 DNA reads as TGCGCCAGCAGCCAGGCGACAGGGTTGGCTTTCTTT. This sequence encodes CASSQATGLAFF.

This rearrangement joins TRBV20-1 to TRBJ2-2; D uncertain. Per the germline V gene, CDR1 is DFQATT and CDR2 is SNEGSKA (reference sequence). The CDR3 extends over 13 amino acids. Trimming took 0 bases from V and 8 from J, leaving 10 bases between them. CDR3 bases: TGCAGTGCTAGAGATACTGGACGTGGGGAGCTGTTTTTT. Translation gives CSARDTGRGELFF.

The CDR3: CASSEGTGGPYEQYF. CDR3 bases: TGTGCCAGCAGTGAAGGGACAGGGGGACCATACGAGCAGTACTTC. The gene calls are TRBV6-1 and TRBJ2-7; TRBD1 matches at 10 bases. This CDR3 is 15 amino acids long. V lost 1 base, J lost 4 bases, and 4 bases stayed unmatched. The germline CDR1 and CDR2 sequences are MNHNS and SASEGT.

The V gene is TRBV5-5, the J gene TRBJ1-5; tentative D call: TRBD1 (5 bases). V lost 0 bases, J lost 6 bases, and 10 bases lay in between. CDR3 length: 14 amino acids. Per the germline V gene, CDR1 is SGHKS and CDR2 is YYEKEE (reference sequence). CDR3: CASSLGRVGQPQHF. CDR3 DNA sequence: TGTGCCAGCAGCTTGGGCAGGGTGGGTCAGCCCCAGCATTTT.

The CDR3 nucleotides are TGTGCCAGCAGTCGAATTCGACCGGGACAGGGGGACGACGAGCAGTACTTC. The encoded protein is CASSRIRPGQGDDEQYF. The chain recombines TRBV6-1 with TRBJ2-5; 11 nucleotides agree with TRBD1. The assigned J gene may be wrong: the sequence end matches TRBJ2-7 better. There are 17 residues in the CDR3. The germline CDR1 and CDR2 sequences are MNHNS and SASEGT.

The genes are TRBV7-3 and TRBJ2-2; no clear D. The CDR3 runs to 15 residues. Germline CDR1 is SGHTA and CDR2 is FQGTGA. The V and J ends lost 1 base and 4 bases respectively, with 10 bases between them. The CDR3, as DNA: TGTGCCAGCAGCTTAAATGGGCTACTCACCGGGGAGCTGTTTTTT. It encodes CASSLNGLLTGELFF.

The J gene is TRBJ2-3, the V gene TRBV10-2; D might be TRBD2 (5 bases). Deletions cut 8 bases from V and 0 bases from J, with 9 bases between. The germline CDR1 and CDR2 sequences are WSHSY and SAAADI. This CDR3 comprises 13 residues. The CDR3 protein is CASEGWSTDTQYF. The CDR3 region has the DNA TGCGCCAGCGAGGGATGGAGCACAGATACGCAGTATTTT.